The 23 T cell receptor beta chains listed next were all sequenced from one sample in a study of blood T cell repertoires in COVID-19. Repertoires were generated with immunoSEQ multiplex PCR, while TCRdb's copy carries only in-frame clones and drops some. The table shows approximately 240,000 clones, with 87% occurring only once. The sample was PBMCs or T cells enriched from blood (not recorded which). These receptors originate from a woman aged 30 to 39 with acute COVID-19.

This sequence joins TRBV19 and TRBJ2-1; TRBD1 matches 11 bases. Trimming cost V 3 bases and J 7 bases; bases outside gene matches: 11. This CDR3 comprises 17 residues. In germline, CDR1 is LNHDA, CDR2 SQIVND (reference sequence). The DNA of the CDR3 is TGTGCCAGTAGTATCTCTTCCGGGACAGGGGGACAAAATGAGCAGTTCTTC. The encoded protein is CASSISSGTGGQNEQFF.

This clone came up a few times. The CDR3 DNA sequence: TGCAGCGTCCCCCAACCCGCGAAGAGGGACACTGAAGCTTTCTTT. Translated, it gives CSVPQPAKRDTEAFF. The genes are TRBV29-1 and TRBJ1-1, with D uncertain. V gave up 6 bases and J gave up 3 bases, with 20 bases separating them. Germline V gives CDR1 SQVTM, CDR2 ANQGSEA. The CDR3 covers 15 residues.

The chain uses TRBV7-8 and TRBJ2-5, with D perhaps TRBD2 (6 bases). Germline V gene lookup returns CDR1 SGHVS and CDR2 FQNEAQ. The length of the CDR3 is 15 residues. Trimming stripped 5 bases from V and 2 bases from J, with 15 bases between. CDR3 coding DNA: TGTGCCAGCAGCCCGACCGGGACTTCGCAAGAGACCCAGTACTTC. Its protein product is CASSPTGTSQETQYF.

The J gene is TRBJ1-5, the V gene TRBV19; TRBD1 matches at 7 bases. The junction had 8 bases not matched to a gene; V was cut back by 3 bases and J by 9 bases. Germline assignment: CDR1 LNHDA and CDR2 SQIVND (reference sequence). The CDR3 sequence is 14 residues long. CDR3 region: CASSIDRALPPQHF. The CDR3 DNA reads TGTGCCAGTAGTATTGACAGGGCCCTCCCGCCCCAGCATTTT. The full variable domain, rest sourced from reference TRBV19 and TRBJ1-5, is DGGITQSPKYLFRKEGQNVTLSCEQNLNHDAMYWYRQDPGQGLRLIYYSQIVNDFQKGDIAEGYSVSREKKESFPLTVTSAQKNPTAFYLCASSIDRALPPQHFGDGTRLSIL.

V usage is TRBV6-5 and J usage is TRBJ1-5; D unresolved. The germline V gene has CDR1 MNHEY and CDR2 SVGAGI. V was shortened by 4 bases and J by 8 bases, with 6 bases between the two germline ends. CDR3 size: 11 residues. The CDR3 spells CASSSLEPQHF. The CDR3 DNA is TGTGCCAGCAGTTCTCTTGAGCCCCAGCATTTT.

This chain joins TRBV27 and TRBJ2-3, with TRBD2 matching over 7 bases. V gave up 8 bases and J gave up 0 bases; unmatched junction bases: 5. Germline V gives CDR1 MNHEY, CDR2 SMNVEV (reference sequence). The CDR3 contains 14 residues. DNA of the CDR3: TGTGCCAGCTCCCTAGCGGTTAGCACAGATACGCAGTATTTT. This translates into CASSLAVSTDTQYF.

This rearrangement joins TRBV6-2 or TRBV6-3 to TRBJ2-3; 11 nucleotides agree with TRBD1. The J segment lost 2 bases and the V segment lost 5 bases, leaving 6 bases of the junction unmatched. CDR3 length: 16 residues. The germline CDR1 and CDR2 sequences are MNHEY and SVGEGT. Here the CDR3 reads CASSLGTGGYTDTQYF. The CDR3, as DNA: TGTGCCAGCAGTCTTGGGACAGGGGGTTACACAGATACGCAGTATTTT.

This clone was observed a few times. The rearrangement uses TRBV27 and TRBJ2-7, with 9 bases that match TRBD1. The CDR3 covers 14 residues. Trimming cost V 5 bases and J 3 bases; bases outside gene matches: 5. Germline V gives CDR1 MNHEY, CDR2 SMNVEV (reference sequence). CDR3 amino acids: CASSPQGAFYEQYF. The CDR3 DNA reads as TGTGCCAGCAGTCCACAGGGGGCTTTCTACGAGCAGTACTTC.

The V call is TRBV24-1, the J call TRBJ2-7; 9 bases line up with TRBD2. Germline CDR1 KGHDR, CDR2 SFDVKD. J lost 5 bases, V lost 5 bases, and 15 bases had no gene match. The CDR3 extends over 17 amino acids. The DNA for the CDR3 is TGTGCCACCAGTGGTACGGGGTTTGCGGGAGGGAGGAACGAGCAGTACTTC. It specifies CATSGTGFAGGRNEQYF.

The J gene is TRBJ2-1, the V gene TRBV5-1; D remains ambiguous. Between the trimmed V and J ends, which lost 0 bases and 5 bases, there was a span of 6 bases. CDR3 length: 13 residues. Looked up from germline, CDR1 is SGHRS and CDR2 is YFSETQ. The CDR3 DNA reads TGCGCCAGCAGCTTGGAACAGCACAATGAGCAGTTCTTC. Amino acids: CASSLEQHNEQFF.

This chain connects TRBV4-1 to TRBJ2-1; 8 bases are a match to TRBD2. The CDR3 loop spans 16 amino acids. Trimming took 2 bases from V and 4 from J; bases not matched to a gene: 7. Germline values: CDR1 MGHRA, CDR2 YSYEKL. CDR3 sequence reads: CASSQFAGGGYNEQFF. CDR3 coding DNA: TGCGCCAGCAGCCAATTTGCCGGCGGGGGGTACAATGAGCAGTTCTTC.

This clone came up a few times. This chain links TRBV15 with TRBJ1-3; D not resolved. Germline-derived CDR1 and CDR2 are LNHNV and YYDKDF (reference sequence). This CDR3 contains 15 residues. V was clipped by 0 bases and J by 2 bases, with 8 bases between them. The CDR3 DNA is TGTGCCACCAGCAGAGATGTGGGCGCTGGAAACACCATATATTTT. It translates to CATSRDVGAGNTIYF.

This clone was detected only once. The rearrangement links TRBV12-5 to TRBJ1-1, with D uncertain. Germline loops: CDR1 LGHNT, CDR2 FRNRAP. Deletions cut 1 base from V and 1 base from J, with 4 bases between. The length of the CDR3 is 13 residues. CDR3 protein: CASGLEANTEAFF. CDR3 sequence (DNA): TGTGCTAGTGGTTTGGAAGCGAACACTGAAGCTTTCTTT.

The V call is TRBV6-1, the J call TRBJ1-5; D not certain. V was pared by 0 bases and J by 5 bases, with 14 bases between. The CDR3 consists of 16 residues. Germline CDR1 reads MNHNS; CDR2 reads SASEGT. The CDR3 DNA reads TGTGCCAGCAGTGAAGCCTCGGAGGGTTTCTATCAGCCCCAGCATTTT. It translates to CASSEASEGFYQPQHF.

The rearrangement links TRBV7-9 to TRBJ2-3, with D perhaps matching TRBD2 (5 bases). The V end lost 5 bases, the J end lost 5 bases, and 20 bases lay between the germline ends. This CDR3 has 16 amino acids. The germline V gene has CDR1 SEHNR and CDR2 FQNEAQ (reference sequence). The DNA for the CDR3 is TGTGCCAGCAGCCCCCCCGGGAAGCAAGCAGGAGATACGCAGTATTTT. Translating gives CASSPPGKQAGDTQYF.

The CDR3 DNA reads as TGTGCCAGCAGCTTGACCGGGGAAAACTACGAGCAGTACTTC. It specifies CASSLTGENYEQYF. The chain carries TRBV5-5 and TRBJ2-7; possible D gene TRBD2, 5 bases. V was clipped by 1 base and J by 3 bases, with 11 bases between them. In germline, CDR1 is SGHKS, CDR2 YYEKEE (reference sequence). This CDR3 is built from 14 residues. The full variable domain, with the rest looked up from reference TRBV5-5 and TRBJ2-7, is DAGVTQSPTHLIKTRGQQVTLRCSPISGHKSVSWYQQVLGQGPQFIFQYYEKEERGRGNFPDRFSARQFPNYSSELNVNALLLGDSALYLCASSLTGENYEQYFGPGTRLTVT.

The chain combines TRBV3-1 (or the pseudogene TRBV3-2) with TRBJ2-1; TRBD2 aligns across 7 bases. CDR1 LGHDT and CDR2 YNNKEL come from the germline V gene (reference sequence). J gave up 8 bases and V 2 bases, and 6 bases lay outside the gene matches. The CDR3 is 14 residues long. The CDR3 region is CASSQLNRGDEQFF. The DNA for the CDR3 is TGTGCCAGCAGCCAACTTAACCGGGGGGATGAGCAGTTCTTC.

This sequence joins TRBV3-1 (or the pseudogene TRBV3-2) and TRBJ2-7; no clear D gene. The germline CDR1 and CDR2 sequences are LGHDT and YNNKEL (reference sequence). The ends were cut back, 0 bases at V and 3 bases at J, with 12 bases in the middle. The CDR3 runs to 15 residues. DNA of the CDR3: TGTGCCAGCAGCCAAGATCGAGACAAAGTCTACGAGCAGTACTTC. Protein sequence: CASSQDRDKVYEQYF.

There are a few counts of this clone. The V gene is TRBV10-3, the J gene TRBJ1-3; 9 nucleotides line up with TRBD1. V dropped 0 bases and J dropped 1; count of bases not matched to a gene: 4. Germline CDR1 is ENHRY and CDR2 is SYGVKD. CDR3 length: 17 residues. CDR3 sequence reads: CAISESRDRDSGNTIYF. CDR3 in DNA: TGTGCCATCAGTGAGTCCCGGGACAGGGATTCTGGAAACACCATATATTTT.

This rearrangement joins TRBV7-3 to TRBJ2-5; tentatively, D is TRBD1 (6 bases). Germline lookup yields CDR1 SGHTA and CDR2 FQGTGA. This CDR3 has 16 amino acids. Trimming shortened V by 2 bases and J by 2 bases, and 15 bases separated the two germline ends. CDR3 DNA sequence: TGTGCCAGCAGCTTAGGGGGCCGGGACAAGCAAGAGACCCAGTACTTC. Amino acid sequence: CASSLGGRDKQETQYF.

This clone was detected only a few times. The rearrangement uses TRBV6-1 and TRBJ1-2, with D maybe TRBD1 (5 bases). Germline CDR1 reads MNHNS; CDR2 reads SASEGT. The CDR3 loop spans 13 amino acids. Trimming shortened V by 0 bases and J by 6 bases, and 8 bases separated the two germline ends. The CDR3 sequence: CASSEAGDDGYTF. In nucleotides, the CDR3 is TGTGCCAGCAGTGAAGCAGGGGATGATGGCTACACCTTC.

This sequence joins TRBV18 and TRBJ1-4, with a possible D match to TRBD1 (5 bases). The CDR3 extends over 16 amino acids. The V end was cut by 3 bases, the J end by 2 bases, with 13 bases between. Germline V CDR1 and CDR2: KGHSH, LQKENI. The CDR3 region is CASSPQGGDTNEKLFF. The CDR3, as DNA: TGTGCCAGCTCACCCCAGGGAGGGGACACTAATGAAAAACTGTTTTTT.

The chain uses TRBV2 and TRBJ1-4; TRBD1 agrees at 7 bases. CDR1 and CDR2 from the germline V gene are SNHLY and FYNNEI. This CDR3 is 15 amino acids long. V gave up 8 bases and J gave up 5 bases; unmatched junction bases: 11. CDR3 residues: CASGLAYRGNEKLFF. In DNA form, the CDR3 reads TGTGCCAGCGGCCTGGCGTACAGGGGAAATGAAAAACTGTTTTTT.